The present T cell receptor (beta chain) was sequenced within a study of blood T cells in healthy people across ages. In the study overall: About one barcoded TCR beta cDNA was captured per two T cells.

Together with a sample-barcoded 5' primer, a J-beta primer mix was included in a second PCR lasting roughly 6 to 12 cycles. One entry per CDR3 protein results from TCRdb running MiXCR on the 5' RACE reads. Of about a million distinct CDR3 sequences in the sample, roughly 51% were seen once. CDR1 is MDHEN and CDR2 is SYDVKM in the germline V gene. This CDR3 has 18 amino acids. The trim removed 5 bases at V and 0 bases at J, leaving 11 bases unmatched. Sequencing used blood. The origin of this receptor is an older woman in good health. This chain connects TRBV28 to TRBJ2-3, with TRBD1 matching 10 bases. CDR3 coding DNA: TGTGCCAGCAGTCCCCTGGGACAGGGGCTAACTAGCACAGATACGCAGTATTTT. Translating it yields CASSPLGQGLTSTDTQYF.